This entry lists 12 T cell receptor beta chains sequenced from one sample in a study of blood T cell repertoires in COVID-19. The data were produced by immunoSEQ multiplex PCR, yet TCRdb's version contains in-frame clones alone and is incomplete. The table has around 200,000 clones, approximately 87% seen once. Sequenced input: peripheral blood. These TCRs come from a woman between 50 and 59 years old with acute or convalescent COVID-19.

The rearrangement links TRBV30 to TRBJ2-7; 9 nucleotides agree with TRBD1. Germline-derived CDR1 and CDR2 are GTSNPN and SVGIG (reference sequence). There are 14 residues in the CDR3. V was clipped by 3 bases and J by 3 bases; unmatched bases: 6. CDR3 amino acids: CAWSAGQGNYEQYF. The CDR3 region has the DNA TGTGCCTGGAGCGCGGGACAGGGTAACTACGAGCAGTACTTC.

DNA for the CDR3: TGCGCCAGCAGCCAAGGGACACCCATTTCCTACGAGCAGTACTTC. Protein: CASSQGTPISYEQYF. The rearrangement links TRBV4-1 to TRBJ2-7; possibly TRBD1 for D (5 bases). The germline CDR1 and CDR2 sequences are MGHRA and YSYEKL. The V gene lost 1 base and the J gene lost 1 base, with 11 bases spanning the gap. The CDR3 runs 15 residues.

The chain employs TRBV5-6 and TRBJ2-7, with D uncertain. There are 12 residues in the CDR3. Trimming cost V 4 bases and J 4 bases, with 9 bases left between them. Germline CDR1 reads SGHDT; CDR2 reads YYEEEE. The CDR3 is CASSKVGYEQYF. The CDR3 nucleotides read TGTGCCAGCAGCAAAGTCGGGTACGAGCAGTACTTC. The full variable domain, completed using reference TRBV5-6 and TRBJ2-7, is DAGVTQSPTHLIKTRGQQVTLRCSPKSGHDTVSWYQQALGQGPQFIFQYYEEEERQRGNFPDRFSGHQFPNYSSELNVNALLLGDSALYLCASSKVGYEQYFGPGTRLTVT.

This chain uses TRBV6-5 with TRBJ2-7; D is ambiguous. The CDR3 extends over 15 amino acids. Germline CDR1 MNHEY, CDR2 SVGAGI. With 0 bases removed from V and 2 bases from J, the gap between germline ends came to 11 bases. In DNA, the CDR3 is TGTGCCAGCAGTTACTCTGGCGGCGCAGCCTACGAGCAGTACTTC. It translates to CASSYSGGAAYEQYF.

Only one count was recorded for this clone. V and J are TRBV10-3 and TRBJ2-5; D may be TRBD2 (5 bases). The CDR3 has 13 amino acids. Germline V lookup: CDR1 ENHRY, CDR2 SYGVKD. V was pared by 1 base and J by 5 bases, with 8 bases between. CDR3 protein: CAISEYPGETQYF. Written as DNA, the CDR3 is TGTGCCATCAGTGAGTACCCGGGGGAGACCCAGTACTTC.

This clone showed up just a few times. The chain is built from TRBV11-2 and TRBJ2-3, with a tentative D call TRBD2 (7 bases). The CDR3 consists of 15 residues. The V gene's germline CDR1 is SGHAT and CDR2 FQNNGV. The V end lost 9 bases, the J end lost 2 bases, and 18 bases lay between the germline ends. CDR3 sequence (DNA): TGTGCCAGTGGATTTATAGGGGGGGTCACAGATACGCAGTATTTT. Translation gives CASGFIGGVTDTQYF.

The chain links TRBV27 to TRBJ1-1; 8 bases agree with TRBD1. V dropped 4 bases and J dropped 8; count of bases not matched to a gene: 15. Germline CDR1 and CDR2: MNHEY and SMNVEV (reference sequence). The CDR3 has 16 amino acids. In nucleotides, the CDR3 is TGTGCCAGCAGTTCGGCGGACAGGGTCGTCAACCCCGAAGCTTTCTTT. It translates to CASSSADRVVNPEAFF.

The chain combines TRBV9 with TRBJ2-2, with 7 bases matching TRBD1. The germline CDR1 and CDR2 sequences are SGDLS and YYNGEE. The CDR3 is 19 residues long. The J segment lost 4 bases and the V segment lost 0 bases, leaving 15 bases of the junction unmatched. The CDR3 DNA sequence: TGTGCCAGCAGCGTAGCGATACTTGATGAGGGGGCCGGCACCGGGGAGCTGTTTTTT. Residues: CASSVAILDEGAGTGELFF.

This sequence joins TRBV19 and TRBJ2-5; 12 bases fit TRBD2. Losses at the gene ends were 4 bases for V and 7 bases for J; bases not matched to a gene: 4. This CDR3 is 14 amino acids long. CDR1 LNHDA and CDR2 SQIVND come from the germline V gene (reference sequence). DNA for the CDR3: TGTGCCAGTAGTACACTAGCGGGGGGACCGACCCAGTACTTC. Protein: CASSTLAGGPTQYF.

V gene TRBV4-2 combines with J gene TRBJ2-1, with TRBD2 matching over 12 bases. The V gene's germline CDR1 is LGHNA and CDR2 YNFKEQ. With 4 bases clipped from V and 7 bases from J, the junction kept 14 bases outside the gene matches. The CDR3 has 18 amino acids. In DNA, the CDR3 is TGTGCCAGCAGCCGTCGATGGGCGACTAGCGGGGGTTATAATGAGCAGTTCTTC. This gives the protein CASSRRWATSGGYNEQFF.

This chain links TRBV6-1 with TRBJ2-7; 7 bases agree with TRBD1. The CDR3 sequence is 16 residues long. The V segment lost 4 bases and the J segment 1 base; nucleotides outside the gene matches: 10. Per germline, CDR1 MNHNS and CDR2 SASEGT. CDR3 DNA sequence: TGTGCCAGCAGTGTATTTTGGGACAGTCTTTCCTACGAGCAGTACTTC. This gives the protein CASSVFWDSLSYEQYF.

V and J are TRBV5-1 and TRBJ1-1; 9 bases align to TRBD1. Trimming cost V 0 bases and J 1 base; bases outside gene matches: 4. This CDR3 spans 16 amino acids. CDR1 is SGHRS, CDR2 YFSETQ, per germline. The CDR3 DNA reads TGCGCCAGCAGCTTGGTATCGGGACAGGGGAACACTGAAGCTTTCTTT. Translated: CASSLVSGQGNTEAFF.